Sequencing of this T cell receptor (beta chain) was carried out in a study of shared clonotypes between healthy human individuals. On this clone itself: Mismatch with germline at one junction end may stem from a read error.

Repertoires were generated with immunoSEQ multiplex PCR, while TCRdb's copy carries only in-frame clones and drops some. The sample carries around 2.3 million clones, approximately 96% recorded once. Germline CDR1 is MDHEN and CDR2 is SYDVKM. This CDR3 has 12 residues. Sequenced: naive CD4+ T cells sorted from blood. The subset denotes: CD45RA+ positively selected. The V and J genes are TRBV28 and TRBJ1-4; D gene uncertain. The sequence derives from a man aged 18 to 29 in good health. The CDR3 DNA is TGTGCCAGCAGTCCATCGAGTCGGCAGCCACAATTT. Translating it yields CASSPSSRQPQF.